Here is one T cell receptor (beta chain) with its context. This clonotype has only a few counts. Its antigen is still unknown. No quality values exist for individual bases; no much larger clone is one base distant. Receptors were amplified or captured by PCR. The listed sequencing device is Illumina HiSeq 2500. To normalize quantification of the TCRbeta repertoire, the TCR libraries were built with molecular barcoding that relied on unique molecular identifiers. TCRdb reanalyzed the raw reads on its own, using fastp at Q25 for trimming and MiXCR for clone calling, and kept in-frame beta chains. Rows with a matching CDR3 protein are joined into one entry that keeps the most common DNA and genes. The sample table holds around 960,000 distinct CDR3 sequences, of which roughly 29% were seen once. Over 25% of the sample comes from the top ten. CDR1 and CDR2 are read off the germline V gene as SGHRS and YFSETQ. Inclusive of the bounding cysteine and phenylalanine, the CDR3 is 15 residues long. The sequence is cut down to CDR3 DNA, 45 bases in frame from base 1. Compared with germline, V lacks 1 base and J lacks 5 bases; bases without a gene match: 6.

This specimen's treatment or condition label, per the study, means: allogeneic hematopoietic cell transplantation with graft depleted of TCRalphabeta T cells and CD19 B cells. The children who served as transplant recipients had been given grafts of TCRalphabeta/CD19-depleted allogeneic hematopoietic cells. These data belong to a study of T-cell reconstitution after alpha-beta-depleted transplantation in children (dated by TCRdb to about 2016). Some background on the complete study: Using TCR repertoire profiling, the study followed T-cell immune reconstitution in a quantitative way in children after TCRalphabeta/CD19-depleted allogeneic hematopoietic cell transplantation. What the authors observed across the whole study: The apparently early alphabetaT-cell count recovery about two months after transplant was reportedly dependent on only several hundred rapidly expanded clones derived from non-depleted graft cells. Over the following months the frequencies of hyperexpanded clones went down, and after one year T-cell counts and TCRbeta diversity were mostly credited to newly produced T cells. In some patients, high TCRbeta diversity at day 60 was attributed to recipient T cells and intrathymic progenitors that had survived conditioning.

Recombination linked TRBV5-1 to TRBJ2-3; the junction holds 8 bases that match TRBD1. The sequence derives from a boy under three years old who had a stem cell transplant for SCID, so the T cells may come from the graft donor. The sample in question was PBMCs, mostly from graft donor cells, obtained 360 days after TCRalphabeta/CD19-depleted stem cell transplant. At the DNA level, the sequence is TGCGCCAGCAGCTTGCCAGGGGGCGTCAAAGATACGCAGTATTTT. Its coded protein is CASSLPGGVKDTQYF.